This T cell receptor (beta chain) was retrieved from a study of cytomegalovirus exposure and HLA in healthy donors. Both 60 Vbeta primers and 13 Jbeta primers went into the PCR. The data were produced by immunoSEQ multiplex PCR, yet TCRdb's version contains in-frame clones alone and is incomplete. The sample lists roughly 190,000 clones, roughly 73% occurring once. In germline, CDR1 is LNHDA, CDR2 SQIVND (reference sequence). This CDR3 has 15 amino acids. V shed 6 bases, J shed 0 bases, and the junction held 5 bases outside the gene matches. Sequencing used PBMCs. The chain combines TRBV19 with TRBJ2-3; 8 positions agree with TRBD1. The sequence was collected from a young woman in good health and CMV-seronegative. CDR3 sequence: CASSLRTGSTDTQYF. As DNA, the CDR3 is TGTGCCAGTAGCCTAAGGACAGGGAGCACAGATACGCAGTATTTT.